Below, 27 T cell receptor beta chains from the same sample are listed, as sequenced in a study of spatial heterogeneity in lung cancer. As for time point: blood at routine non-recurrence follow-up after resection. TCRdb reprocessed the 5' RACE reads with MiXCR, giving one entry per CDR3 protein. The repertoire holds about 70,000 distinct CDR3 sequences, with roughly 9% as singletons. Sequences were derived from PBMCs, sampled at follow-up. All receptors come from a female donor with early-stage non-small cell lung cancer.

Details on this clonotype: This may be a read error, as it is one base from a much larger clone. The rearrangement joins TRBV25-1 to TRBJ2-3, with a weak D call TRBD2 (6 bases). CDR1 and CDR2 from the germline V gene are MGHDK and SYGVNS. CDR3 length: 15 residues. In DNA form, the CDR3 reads TGTGCCAGCAGTCCGACAGTTACTAGCACAGATACGCTGTATTTT. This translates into CASSPTVTSTDTLYF.

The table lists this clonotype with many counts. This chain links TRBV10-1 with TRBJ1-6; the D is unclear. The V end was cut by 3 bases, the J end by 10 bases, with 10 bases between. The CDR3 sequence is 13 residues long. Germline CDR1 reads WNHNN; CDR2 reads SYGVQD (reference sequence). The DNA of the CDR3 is TGCGCCAGCAGTGACTCTGTGGGGTCACCCCTCCACTTT. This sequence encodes CASSDSVGSPLHF.

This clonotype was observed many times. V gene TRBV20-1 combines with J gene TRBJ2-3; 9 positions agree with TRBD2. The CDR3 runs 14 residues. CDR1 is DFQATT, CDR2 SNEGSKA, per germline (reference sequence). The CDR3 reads CGILGREGADTQYF. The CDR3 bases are TGCGGAATCCTTGGGCGGGAGGGCGCAGATACGCAGTATTTT.

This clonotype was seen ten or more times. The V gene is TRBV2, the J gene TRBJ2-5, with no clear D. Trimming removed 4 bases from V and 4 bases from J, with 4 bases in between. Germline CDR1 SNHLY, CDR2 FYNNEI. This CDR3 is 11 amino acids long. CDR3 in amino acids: CASSVVETQYF. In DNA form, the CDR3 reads TGTGCCAGCAGTGTCGTAGAGACCCAGTACTTC. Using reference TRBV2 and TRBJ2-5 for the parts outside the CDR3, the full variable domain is EPEVTQTPSHQVTQMGQEVILRCVPISNHLYFYWYRQILGQKVEFLVSFYNNEISEKSEIFDDQFSVERPDGSNFTLKIRSTKLEDSAMYFCASSVVETQYFGPGTRLLVL.

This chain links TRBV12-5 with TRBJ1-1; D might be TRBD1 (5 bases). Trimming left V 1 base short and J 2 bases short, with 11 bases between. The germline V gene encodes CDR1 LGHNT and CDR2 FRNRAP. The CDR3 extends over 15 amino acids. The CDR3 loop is CASGLEGRLNTEAFF. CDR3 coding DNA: TGTGCTAGTGGTTTGGAGGGGCGGCTTAACACTGAAGCTTTCTTT.

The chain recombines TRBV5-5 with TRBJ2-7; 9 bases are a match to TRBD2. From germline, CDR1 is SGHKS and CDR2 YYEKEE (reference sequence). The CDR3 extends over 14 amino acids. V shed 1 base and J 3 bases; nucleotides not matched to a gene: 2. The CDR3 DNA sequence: TGTGCCAGCAGCTTGAGCGGGAGGCGCTACGAGCAGTACTTC. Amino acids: CASSLSGRRYEQYF.

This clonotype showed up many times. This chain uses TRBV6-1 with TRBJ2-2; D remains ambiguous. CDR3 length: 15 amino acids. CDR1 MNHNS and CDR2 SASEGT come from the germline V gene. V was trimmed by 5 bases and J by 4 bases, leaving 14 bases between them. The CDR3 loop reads CASSRSYTITGELFF. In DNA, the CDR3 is TGTGCCAGCAGTCGATCCTACACCATCACCGGGGAGCTGTTTTTT.

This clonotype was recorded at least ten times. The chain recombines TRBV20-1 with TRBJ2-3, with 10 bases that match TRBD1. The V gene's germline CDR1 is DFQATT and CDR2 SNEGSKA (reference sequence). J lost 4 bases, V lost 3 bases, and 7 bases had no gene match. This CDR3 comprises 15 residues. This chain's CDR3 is CSAREPDRGPDTQYF. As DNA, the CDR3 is TGCAGTGCTAGGGAGCCAGACAGGGGGCCAGATACGCAGTATTTT.

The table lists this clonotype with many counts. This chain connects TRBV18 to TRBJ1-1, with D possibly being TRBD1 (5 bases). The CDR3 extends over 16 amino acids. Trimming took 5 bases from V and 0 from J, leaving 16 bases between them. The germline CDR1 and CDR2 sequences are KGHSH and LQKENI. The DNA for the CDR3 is TGTGCCAGCTCATCAGGAACGACAGCCCTGAACACTGAAGCTTTCTTT. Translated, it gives CASSSGTTALNTEAFF.

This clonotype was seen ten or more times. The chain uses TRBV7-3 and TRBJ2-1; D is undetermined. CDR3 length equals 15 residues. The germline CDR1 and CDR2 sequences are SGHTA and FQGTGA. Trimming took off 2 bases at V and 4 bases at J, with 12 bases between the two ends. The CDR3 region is CASSLEEVPYNEQFF. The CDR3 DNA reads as TGTGCCAGCAGCTTAGAAGAGGTACCTTACAATGAGCAGTTCTTC.

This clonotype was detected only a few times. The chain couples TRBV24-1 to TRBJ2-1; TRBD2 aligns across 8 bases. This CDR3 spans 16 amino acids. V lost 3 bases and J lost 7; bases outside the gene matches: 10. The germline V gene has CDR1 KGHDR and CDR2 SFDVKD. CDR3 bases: TGTGCCACCAGTGATCCGGTGGCTAGCGGGCGTAATGAGCAGTTCTTC. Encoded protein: CATSDPVASGRNEQFF.

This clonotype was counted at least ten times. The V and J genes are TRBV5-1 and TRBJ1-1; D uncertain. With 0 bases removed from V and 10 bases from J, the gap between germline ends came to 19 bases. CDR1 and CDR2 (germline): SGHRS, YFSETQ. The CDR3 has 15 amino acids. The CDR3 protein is CASSLEIRGEASAFF. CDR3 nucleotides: TGCGCCAGCAGCTTGGAGATAAGAGGTGAGGCTTCAGCTTTCTTT.

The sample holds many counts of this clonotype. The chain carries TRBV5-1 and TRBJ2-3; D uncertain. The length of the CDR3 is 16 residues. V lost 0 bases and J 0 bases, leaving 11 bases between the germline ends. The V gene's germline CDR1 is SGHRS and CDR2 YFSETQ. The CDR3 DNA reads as TGCGCCAGCAGCTTGGAACCGGTCTTGAGCACAGATACGCAGTATTTT. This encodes CASSLEPVLSTDTQYF.

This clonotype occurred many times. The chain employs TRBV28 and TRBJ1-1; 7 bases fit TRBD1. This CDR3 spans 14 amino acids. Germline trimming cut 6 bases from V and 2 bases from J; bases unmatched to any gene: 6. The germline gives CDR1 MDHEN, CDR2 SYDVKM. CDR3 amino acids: CASSPGTVNTEAFF. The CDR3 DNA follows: TGTGCCAGCAGCCCCGGGACAGTAAACACTGAAGCTTTCTTT.

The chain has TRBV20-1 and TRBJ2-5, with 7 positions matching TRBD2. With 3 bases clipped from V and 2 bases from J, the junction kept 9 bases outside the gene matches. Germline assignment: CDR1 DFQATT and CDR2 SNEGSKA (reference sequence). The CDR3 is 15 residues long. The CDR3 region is CSASSALGLQETQYF. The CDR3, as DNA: TGCAGTGCTAGTTCAGCGTTGGGACTACAAGAGACCCAGTACTTC.

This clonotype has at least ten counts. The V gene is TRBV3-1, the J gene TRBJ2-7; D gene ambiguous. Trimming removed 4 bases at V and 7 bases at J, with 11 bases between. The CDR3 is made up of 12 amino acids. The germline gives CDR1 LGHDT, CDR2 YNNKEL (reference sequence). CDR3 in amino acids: CASSLTRSEQYF. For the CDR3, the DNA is TGTGCCAGCAGCCTGACGAGGTCGGAGCAGTACTTC.

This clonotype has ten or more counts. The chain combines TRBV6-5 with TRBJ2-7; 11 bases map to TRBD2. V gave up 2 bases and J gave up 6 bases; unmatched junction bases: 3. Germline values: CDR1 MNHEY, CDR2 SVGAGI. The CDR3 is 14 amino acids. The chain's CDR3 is CASSYTSGSSEQYF. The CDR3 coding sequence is TGTGCCAGCAGTTACACTAGCGGGAGTTCCGAGCAGTACTTC.

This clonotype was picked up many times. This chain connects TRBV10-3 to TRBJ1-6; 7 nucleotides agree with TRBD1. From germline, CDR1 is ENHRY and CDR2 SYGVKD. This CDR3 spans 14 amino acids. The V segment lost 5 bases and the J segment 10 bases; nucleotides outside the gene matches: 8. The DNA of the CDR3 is TGTGCCATCAGTAATGACAGGGTAACATCACCCCTCCACTTT. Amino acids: CAISNDRVTSPLHF.

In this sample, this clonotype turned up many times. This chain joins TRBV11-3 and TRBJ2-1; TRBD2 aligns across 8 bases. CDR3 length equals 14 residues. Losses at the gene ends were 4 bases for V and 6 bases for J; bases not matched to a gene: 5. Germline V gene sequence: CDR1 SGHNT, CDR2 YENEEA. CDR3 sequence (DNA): TGTGCCAGCAGCTGGACTGGGACTAGCAATGAGCAGTTCTTC. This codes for CASSWTGTSNEQFF.

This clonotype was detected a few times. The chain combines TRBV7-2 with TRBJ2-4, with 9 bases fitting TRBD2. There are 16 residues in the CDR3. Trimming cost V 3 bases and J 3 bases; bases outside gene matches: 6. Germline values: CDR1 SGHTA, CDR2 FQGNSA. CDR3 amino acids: CASSFNAGGHKNIQYF. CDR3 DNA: TGTGCCAGCAGCTTCAACGCGGGAGGGCACAAAAACATTCAGTACTTC. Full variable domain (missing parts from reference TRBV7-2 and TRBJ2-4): GAGVSQSPSNKVTEKGKDVELRCDPISGHTALYWYRQSLGQGLEFLIYFQGNSAPDKSGLPSDRFSAERTGGSVSTLTIQRTQQEDSAVYLCASSFNAGGHKNIQYFGAGTRLSVL.

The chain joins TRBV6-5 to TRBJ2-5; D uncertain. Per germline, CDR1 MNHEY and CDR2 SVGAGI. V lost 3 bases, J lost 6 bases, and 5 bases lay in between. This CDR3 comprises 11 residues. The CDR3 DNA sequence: TGTGCCAGCAGTTATCTAAAGACCCAGTACTTC. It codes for CASSYLKTQYF.

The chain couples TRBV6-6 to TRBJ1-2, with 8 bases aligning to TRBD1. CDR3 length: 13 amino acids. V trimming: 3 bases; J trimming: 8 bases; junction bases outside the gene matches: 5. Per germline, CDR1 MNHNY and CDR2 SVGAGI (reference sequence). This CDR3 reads CASSYGQGAGYTF. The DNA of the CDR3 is TGTGCCAGCAGTTATGGGCAGGGGGCGGGCTACACCTTC.

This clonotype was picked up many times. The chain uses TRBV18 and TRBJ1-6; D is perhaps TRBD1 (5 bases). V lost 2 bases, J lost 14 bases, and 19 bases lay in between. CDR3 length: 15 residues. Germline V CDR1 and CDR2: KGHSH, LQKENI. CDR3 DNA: TGTGCCAGCTCACCATCGGGGCAGATGACGAGTTCCCTCCACTTT. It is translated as CASSPSGQMTSSLHF. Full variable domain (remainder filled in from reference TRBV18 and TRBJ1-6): NAGVMQNPRHLVRRRGQEARLRCSPMKGHSHVYWYRQLPEEGLKFMVYLQKENIIDESGMPKERFSAEFPKEGPSILRIQQVVRGDSAAYFCASSPSGQMTSSLHFGNGTRLTVT.

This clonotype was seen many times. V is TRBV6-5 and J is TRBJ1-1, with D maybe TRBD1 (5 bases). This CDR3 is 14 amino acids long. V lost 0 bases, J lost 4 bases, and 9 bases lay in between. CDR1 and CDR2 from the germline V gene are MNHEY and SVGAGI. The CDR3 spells CASSYSRGSTEAFF. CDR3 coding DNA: TGTGCCAGCAGTTACTCCCGGGGGTCCACTGAAGCTTTCTTT.

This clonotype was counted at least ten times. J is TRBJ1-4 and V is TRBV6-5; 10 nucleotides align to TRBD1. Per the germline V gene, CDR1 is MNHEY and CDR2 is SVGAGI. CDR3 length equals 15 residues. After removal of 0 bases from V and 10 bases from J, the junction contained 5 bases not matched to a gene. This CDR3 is CASSYSGTGERKLFF. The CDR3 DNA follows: TGTGCCAGCAGTTACTCCGGGACAGGGGAACGAAAACTGTTTTTT.

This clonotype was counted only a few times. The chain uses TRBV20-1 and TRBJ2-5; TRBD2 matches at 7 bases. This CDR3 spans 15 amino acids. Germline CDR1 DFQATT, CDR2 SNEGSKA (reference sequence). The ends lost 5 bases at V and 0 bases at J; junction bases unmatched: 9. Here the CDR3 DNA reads TGCAGTGCTCGTACGGGAGGCGGGTACCAAGAGACCCAGTACTTC. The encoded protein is CSARTGGGYQETQYF.

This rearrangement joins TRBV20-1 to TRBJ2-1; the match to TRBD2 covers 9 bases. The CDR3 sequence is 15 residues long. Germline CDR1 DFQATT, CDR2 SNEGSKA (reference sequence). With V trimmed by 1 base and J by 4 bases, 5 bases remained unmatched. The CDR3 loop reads CSARVASGAYNEQFF. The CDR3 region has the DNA TGCAGTGCTAGAGTGGCTAGCGGGGCATACAATGAGCAGTTCTTC.